This T cell receptor beta chain was profiled in a study of cytomegalovirus exposure and HLA in healthy donors. This clone was counted a single time. The germline gives CDR1 MNHNS, CDR2 SASEGT. This CDR3 has 13 amino acids. With 3 bases removed from V and 3 bases from J, the gap between germline ends came to 8 bases. The study ran its PCR with 60 Vbeta and 13 Jbeta primers. Using immunoSEQ multiplex PCR, the repertoire was profiled, and TCRdb retains in-frame clones only, with some absent. The sample holds over 100,000 clones, about 74% seen once. Sequencing input: PBMCs. The chain employs TRBV6-1 and TRBJ2-5; unclear D gene. The origin of this receptor is a man between 35 and 55 years old in good health and CMV-seropositive. Here the CDR3 reads CASSDQREETQYF. Here the CDR3 DNA reads TGTGCCAGCAGTGATCAGCGAGAAGAGACCCAGTACTTC.